The rows below give T cell receptor beta chains drawn from one sample of a study of Graves' ophthalmopathy and Graves' hyperthyroidism. TCRdb processed the multiplex PCR reads anew with MiXCR; each CDR3 protein has one entry. The table lists roughly 700,000 distinct CDR3 sequences, roughly 40% of them singletons. The material sequenced was peripheral blood. The receptors originated from an adult man with Graves' ophthalmopathy. Both conserved end residues are trimmed from each CDR3. Clone size is stated in some rows and not others, as once, few, many or a class when expanded.

v_gene	abundance	j_gene	CDR3aa
TRBV2	many	TRBJ1-2	ASRWDRGPGLSGYT
TRBV10-3	many	TRBJ1-4	AISPTGADEKLF
TRBV29-1	many	TRBJ1-1	SVDRGSEAF
TRBV10-3	-	TRBJ2-3	AIGTRGQLSDTQY
TRBV19	-	TRBJ2-2	ASSTQGPGELF
TRBV25-1	few	TRBJ2-2	ASSLGIAGGLNTGELF
TRBV29-1	-	TRBJ2-5	SQDWAGDDQETQY
TRBV29-1	many	TRBJ2-6	SVEARVSGANVLT
TRBV9	many	TRBJ1-2	ASSVGPGGGYGYT
TRBV10-3	-	TRBJ2-7	AISEHGGGYEQY
TRBV11-2	few	TRBJ2-7	ASSGTGPFEQY
TRBV10-3	many	TRBJ1-2	AIRDRVGEGYT
TRBV25-1	few	TRBJ1-1	ASSPPRTEAF
TRBV6-5	few	TRBJ1-6	ASKQGGLNTNSPLH
TRBV11-2	few	TRBJ2-7	ASKDARQGGEQY
TRBV15	-	TRBJ1-2	ATSRQGAGGYT
TRBV7-9	-	TRBJ1-4	ASGFANEKLF
TRBV9	-	TRBJ2-7	ASSLDGTSGGLMWEQY
TRBV7-2	many	TRBJ1-5	ASNTGDSGQPQH
TRBV15	-	TRBJ1-5	ATSEASGGSQPQH
TRBV3-1	-	TRBJ1-1	ASSPASRDMNTEAF
TRBV10-3	-	TRBJ2-5	ATHRGTSGETQY
TRBV6-5	many	TRBJ1-2	ASRSGDGYT
TRBV19	few	TRBJ2-5	ASTPPGQGETQY